This T cell receptor (beta chain) was identified in a study of CD4 T cells in relation to SARS-CoV-2 and coronaviruses. Findings and limits, study-wide: Roughly 65% of donors had memory CD4+ clonotypes crossrecognizing SARS-CoV-2 and common cold coronavirus spike.

Unexposed donor CD4+ T cells date from about 2010-2018, before the COVID-19 pandemic. The cells were cultured for around ten days before CD4+ T cells were isolated. Some 1.9 million PBMCs per well were cultured with roughly 10 IU/ml IL-2. In this sample, this clone turned up a few times. Its antigen is as yet unknown. With V trimmed by 3 bases and J by 5 bases, 8 bases remained unmatched. Looked up from germline, CDR1 is SGHTS and CDR2 is YDEGEE. This CDR3 spans 14 amino acids. Measured with immunoSEQ multiplex PCR; TCRdb has only the in-frame clones, and not every one. The repertoire holds 13,000 or so clones, with approximately 69% as singletons.

This sequence was found in a human donor in good health. Sequencing was done on a sample of CD4+ T cells from PBMCs, cultured in vitro. The rearrangement links TRBV5-8 to TRBJ2-7, with 7 nucleotides matching TRBD2. CDR3 region: CASSSSGTTNEQYF. The CDR3 nucleotides are TGTGCCAGCAGCTCCTCCGGGACTACCAACGAGCAGTACTTC.